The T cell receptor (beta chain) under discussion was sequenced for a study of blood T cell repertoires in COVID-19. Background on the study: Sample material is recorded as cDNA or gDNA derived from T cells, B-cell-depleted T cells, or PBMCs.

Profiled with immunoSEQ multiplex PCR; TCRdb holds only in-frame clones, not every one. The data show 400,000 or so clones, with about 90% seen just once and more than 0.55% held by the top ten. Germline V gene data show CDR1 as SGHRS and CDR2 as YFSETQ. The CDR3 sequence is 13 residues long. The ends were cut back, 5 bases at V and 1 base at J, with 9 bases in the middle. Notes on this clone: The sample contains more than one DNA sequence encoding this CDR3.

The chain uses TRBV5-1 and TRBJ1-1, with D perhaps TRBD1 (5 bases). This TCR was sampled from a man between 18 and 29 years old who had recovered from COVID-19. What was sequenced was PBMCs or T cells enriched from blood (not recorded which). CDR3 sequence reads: CASSFGQNTEAFF. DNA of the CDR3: TGCGCCAGCAGTTTCGGACAGAACACTGAAGCTTTCTTT.